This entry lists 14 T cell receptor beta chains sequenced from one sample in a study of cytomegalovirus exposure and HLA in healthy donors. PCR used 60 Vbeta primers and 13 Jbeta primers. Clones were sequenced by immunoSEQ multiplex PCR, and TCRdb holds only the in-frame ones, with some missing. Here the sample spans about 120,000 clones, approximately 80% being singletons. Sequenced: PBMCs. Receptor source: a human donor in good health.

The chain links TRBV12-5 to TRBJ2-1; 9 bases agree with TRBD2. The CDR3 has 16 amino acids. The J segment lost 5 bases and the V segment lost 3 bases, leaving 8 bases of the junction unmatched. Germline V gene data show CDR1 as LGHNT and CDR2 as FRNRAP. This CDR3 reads CASGFSSGGSDNEQFF. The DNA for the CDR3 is TGTGCTAGTGGTTTCTCGAGCGGGGGGAGCGACAATGAGCAGTTCTTC.

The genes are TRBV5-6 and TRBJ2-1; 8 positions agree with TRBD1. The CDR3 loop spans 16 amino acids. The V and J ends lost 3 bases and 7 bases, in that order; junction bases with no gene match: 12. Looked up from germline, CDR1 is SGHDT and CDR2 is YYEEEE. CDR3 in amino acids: CASSSGWQGARNEQFF. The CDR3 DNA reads TGTGCCAGCAGCTCTGGGTGGCAGGGGGCGCGGAATGAGCAGTTCTTC.

This CDR3 is CASSYTPVNYEQYF. As DNA, the CDR3 is TGTGCCAGCAGTTATACTCCGGTAAACTACGAGCAGTACTTC. This sequence joins TRBV6-5 and TRBJ2-7; D ambiguous. The CDR3 loop spans 14 amino acids. The germline CDR1 and CDR2 sequences are MNHEY and SVGAGI. V was cut by 3 bases and J by 3 bases, with 12 bases left in between.

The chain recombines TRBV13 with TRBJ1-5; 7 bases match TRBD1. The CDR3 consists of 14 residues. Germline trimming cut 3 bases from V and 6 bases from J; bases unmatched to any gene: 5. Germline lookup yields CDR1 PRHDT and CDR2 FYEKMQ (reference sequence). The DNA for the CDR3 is TGTGCCAGCAGCTTCCGACAGGGAGCTCAGCCCCAGCATTTT. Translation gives CASSFRQGAQPQHF.

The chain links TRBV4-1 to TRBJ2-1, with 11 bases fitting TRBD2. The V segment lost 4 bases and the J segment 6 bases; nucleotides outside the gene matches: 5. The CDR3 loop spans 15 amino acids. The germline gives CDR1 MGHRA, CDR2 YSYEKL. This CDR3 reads CASSPTSGGGNEQFF. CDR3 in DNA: TGCGCCAGCAGCCCTACTAGCGGGGGAGGCAATGAGCAGTTCTTC.

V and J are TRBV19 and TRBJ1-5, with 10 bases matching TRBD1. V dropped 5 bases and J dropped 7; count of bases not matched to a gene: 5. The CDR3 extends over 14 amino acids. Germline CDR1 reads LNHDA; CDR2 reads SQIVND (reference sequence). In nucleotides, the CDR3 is TGTGCCAGTAGTGCGACAGGGGGCGTCCAGCCCCAGCATTTT. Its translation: CASSATGGVQPQHF.

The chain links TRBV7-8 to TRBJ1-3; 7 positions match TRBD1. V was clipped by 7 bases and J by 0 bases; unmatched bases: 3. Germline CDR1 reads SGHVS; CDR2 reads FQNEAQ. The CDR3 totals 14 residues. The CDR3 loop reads CASNSGGSGNTIYF. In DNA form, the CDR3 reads TGTGCCAGCAATTCAGGGGGCTCTGGAAACACCATATATTTT.

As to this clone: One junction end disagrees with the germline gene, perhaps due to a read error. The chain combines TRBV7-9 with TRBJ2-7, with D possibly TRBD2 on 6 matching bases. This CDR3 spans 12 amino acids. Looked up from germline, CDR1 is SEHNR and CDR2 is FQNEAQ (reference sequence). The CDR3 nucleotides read TGTTCCAGCAGCCACGGACTATTCGAGCAGTACTTC. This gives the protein CSSSHGLFEQYF.

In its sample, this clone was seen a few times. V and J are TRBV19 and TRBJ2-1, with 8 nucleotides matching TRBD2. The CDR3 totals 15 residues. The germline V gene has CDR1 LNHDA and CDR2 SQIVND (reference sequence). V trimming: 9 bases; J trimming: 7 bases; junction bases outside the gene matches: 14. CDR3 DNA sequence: TGTGCCAGCCAAGTACCGGGGGGGCTTGTGAATGAGCAGTTCTTC. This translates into CASQVPGGLVNEQFF. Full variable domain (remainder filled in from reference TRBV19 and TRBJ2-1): DGGITQSPKYLFRKEGQNVTLSCEQNLNHDAMYWYRQDPGQGLRLIYYSQIVNDFQKGDIAEGYSVSREKKESFPLTVTSAQKNPTAFYLCASQVPGGLVNEQFFGPGTRLTVL.

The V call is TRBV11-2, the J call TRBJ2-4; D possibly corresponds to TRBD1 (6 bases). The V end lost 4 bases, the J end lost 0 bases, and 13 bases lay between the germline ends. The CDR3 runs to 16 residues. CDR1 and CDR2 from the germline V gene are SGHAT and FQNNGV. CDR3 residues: CASSYTGSRAKNIQYF. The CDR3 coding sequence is TGTGCCAGCAGCTACACAGGGTCGCGAGCCAAAAACATTCAGTACTTC.

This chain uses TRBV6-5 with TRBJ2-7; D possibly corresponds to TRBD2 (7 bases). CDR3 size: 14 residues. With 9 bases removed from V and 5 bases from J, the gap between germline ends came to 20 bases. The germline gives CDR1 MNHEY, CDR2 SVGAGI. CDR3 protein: CASGGVGARDEQYF. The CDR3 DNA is TGTGCCAGTGGGGGGGTGGGGGCGCGCGACGAGCAGTACTTC.

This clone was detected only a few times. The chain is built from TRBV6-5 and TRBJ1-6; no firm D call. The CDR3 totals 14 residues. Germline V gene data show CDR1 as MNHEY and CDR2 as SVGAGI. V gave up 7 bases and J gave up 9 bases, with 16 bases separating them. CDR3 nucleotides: TGTGCCAGCACCGAGGGAGGATTCCCTTCACCCCTCCACTTT. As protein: CASTEGGFPSPLHF.

The CDR3 DNA sequence: TGTGCCAGCGGACGCACAGGGGCTGAGACCCAGTACTTC. This gives the protein CASGRTGAETQYF. V is TRBV6-5 and J is TRBJ2-5, with 7 bases fitting TRBD1. Germline trimming cut 8 bases from V and 5 bases from J; bases unmatched to any gene: 8. The CDR3 consists of 13 residues. The germline V gene has CDR1 MNHEY and CDR2 SVGAGI.

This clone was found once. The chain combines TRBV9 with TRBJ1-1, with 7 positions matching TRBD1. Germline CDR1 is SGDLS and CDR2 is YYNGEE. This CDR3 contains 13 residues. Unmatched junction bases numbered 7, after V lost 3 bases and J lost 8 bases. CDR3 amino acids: CASSAITGDEAFF. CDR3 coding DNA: TGTGCCAGCAGCGCCATTACAGGGGACGAAGCTTTCTTT.